This entry lists 24 T cell receptor beta chains sequenced from one sample in a study of shared clonotypes between healthy human individuals. The protocol was immunoSEQ multiplex PCR, while the TCRdb copy is restricted to in-frame clones and leaves out a portion. The top ten clones hold about 0.25% of a sample with 800,000 to 950,000 clones, roughly 96% of them seen once. CD8 cells regarded as naive lacked CD45RO, were positively chosen for CCR7, and omitted terminally differentiated effector memory CD45RA+ cells. The sample was naive CD8+ T cells sorted from blood. Receptors were obtained from a man aged 30-40 years in good health.

The chain couples TRBV5-1 to TRBJ2-3, with D unclear. The V end was cut by 7 bases, the J end by 0 bases, with 15 bases between. The CDR3 contains 15 residues. Germline V gene data show CDR1 as SGHRS and CDR2 as YFSETQ. CDR3 sequence (DNA): TGCGCCAGCGGAGACCCCTCCTCTAGCACAGATACGCAGTATTTT. This codes for CASGDPSSSTDTQYF.

The gene calls are TRBV14 and TRBJ2-7; 7 bases are a match to TRBD1. V gave up 4 bases and J gave up 3 bases; unmatched junction bases: 3. Germline CDR1 SGHDN, CDR2 FVKESK. CDR3 length: 13 amino acids. The CDR3 sequence is CASSRDSFYEQYF. The CDR3 coding sequence is TGTGCCAGCAGCCGGGACAGTTTCTACGAGCAGTACTTC. Full variable domain (outside the CDR3, taken from reference TRBV14 and TRBJ2-7): EAGVTQFPSHSVIEKGQTVTLRCDPISGHDNLYWYRRVMGKEIKFLLHFVKESKQDESGMPNNRFLAERTGGTYSTLKVQPAELEDSGVYFCASSRDSFYEQYFGPGTRLTVT.

The genes are TRBV30 and TRBJ2-5, with no clear D. Germline V CDR1 and CDR2: GTSNPN, SVGIG (reference sequence). CDR3 length: 13 residues. V was pared by 0 bases and J by 1 base, with 6 bases between. The CDR3 nucleotides are TGTGCCTGGAGTGTAGACGGCCAAGAGACCCAGTACTTC. Amino acids: CAWSVDGQETQYF.

This chain joins TRBV28 and TRBJ2-5; 8 bases match TRBD2. This CDR3 is built from 16 residues. Looked up from germline, CDR1 is MDHEN and CDR2 is SYDVKM. J gave up 3 bases and V 5 bases, and 11 bases lay outside the gene matches. The CDR3 nucleotides read TGTGCCAGCAGTCCGCCGGGAGGTAGCGGGAAAGAGACCCAGTACTTC. Translating it yields CASSPPGGSGKETQYF.

The V gene is TRBV27, the J gene TRBJ2-7; 9 nucleotides match TRBD1. This CDR3 is 17 amino acids long. V lost 1 base to trimming and J lost 2 bases; unmatched junction nucleotides: 9. Germline V gene sequence: CDR1 MNHEY, CDR2 SMNVEV (reference sequence). CDR3 amino acids: CASSLFSRDRDPYEQYF. In nucleotides, the CDR3 is TGTGCCAGCAGTTTATTCTCTCGGGACAGGGATCCCTACGAGCAGTACTTC.

This sequence joins TRBV28 and TRBJ2-7, with D unclear. This CDR3 has 14 residues. The V end was cut by 5 bases, the J end by 3 bases, with 14 bases between. CDR1 MDHEN and CDR2 SYDVKM come from the germline V gene. CDR3 sequence: CASSRKRPIYEQYF. The CDR3 DNA reads TGTGCCAGCAGTCGAAAACGGCCAATCTACGAGCAGTACTTC. Filled out from reference TRBV28 and TRBJ2-7, the complete variable domain reads DVKVTQSSRYLVKRTGEKVFLECVQDMDHENMFWYRQDPGLGLRLIYFSYDVKMKEKGDIPEGYSVSREKKERFSLILESASTNQTSMYLCASSRKRPIYEQYFGPGTRLTVT.

V usage is TRBV4-2 and J usage is TRBJ1-1; 8 nucleotides agree with TRBD1. The CDR3 covers 16 residues. Germline lookup yields CDR1 LGHNA and CDR2 YNFKEQ. V lost 1 base, J lost 6 bases, and 10 bases stayed unmatched. The CDR3 protein is CASSQGTGTFAPEAFF. The CDR3 nucleotides read TGTGCCAGCAGCCAAGGGACAGGGACTTTCGCGCCTGAAGCTTTCTTT.

The DNA of the CDR3 is TGCAGCGTTGAAACTAGCGGGAGAAATCAAGAGACCCAGTACTTC. It translates to CSVETSGRNQETQYF. The genes are TRBV29-1 and TRBJ2-5; 11 nucleotides line up with TRBD2. Germline assignment: CDR1 SQVTM and CDR2 ANQGSEA. CDR3 size: 15 residues. V trimming: 2 bases; J trimming: 2 bases; junction bases outside the gene matches: 4. Full variable domain (outside the CDR3, taken from reference TRBV29-1 and TRBJ2-5): SAVISQKPSRDICQRGTSLTIQCQVDSQVTMMFWYRQQPGQSLTLIATANQGSEATYESGFVIDKFPISRPNLTFSTLTVSNMSPEDSSIYLCSVETSGRNQETQYFGPGTRLLVL.

This clone was observed a single time. V usage is TRBV27 and J usage is TRBJ2-7; 7 nucleotides match TRBD1. Germline values: CDR1 MNHEY, CDR2 SMNVEV (reference sequence). J lost 5 bases, V lost 2 bases, and 6 bases had no gene match. The CDR3 runs to 14 residues. CDR3: CASSLGTETNEQYF. CDR3 DNA: TGTGCCAGCAGTTTAGGGACAGAAACTAACGAGCAGTACTTC.

The rearrangement links TRBV2 to TRBJ2-7; D unresolved. This CDR3 has 12 residues. CDR1 is SNHLY and CDR2 is FYNNEI in the germline V gene. Between the trimmed V and J ends, which lost 3 bases and 4 bases, there was a span of 7 bases. This CDR3 is CASSDGIYEQYF. The CDR3 nucleotides read TGTGCCAGCAGTGATGGGATTTACGAGCAGTACTTC. Filled out from reference TRBV2 and TRBJ2-7, the complete variable domain reads EPEVTQTPSHQVTQMGQEVILRCVPISNHLYFYWYRQILGQKVEFLVSFYNNEISEKSEIFDDQFSVERPDGSNFTLKIRSTKLEDSAMYFCASSDGIYEQYFGPGTRLTVT.

The chain employs TRBV2 and TRBJ2-1, with 8 bases identical to TRBD1. CDR3 length equals 15 residues. CDR1 SNHLY and CDR2 FYNNEI come from the germline V gene. V lost 8 bases to trimming and J lost 3 bases; unmatched junction nucleotides: 9. CDR3 protein: CASFSGTGGYNEQFF. CDR3 in DNA: TGTGCCAGCTTTTCGGGTACAGGGGGCTACAATGAGCAGTTCTTC.

The CDR3 DNA sequence: TGTGCCAGCACACTAGCGGGACGTGGGAACACCGGGGAGCTGTTTTTT. This encodes CASTLAGRGNTGELFF. V and J are TRBV9 and TRBJ2-2, with 10 bases matching TRBD2. CDR3 size: 16 residues. CDR1 and CDR2 (germline): SGDLS, YYNGEE. V shed 6 bases and J 1 base; nucleotides not matched to a gene: 6. Drawing the rest from reference TRBV9 and TRBJ2-2, the complete variable domain is DSGVTQTPKHLITATGQRVTLRCSPRSGDLSVYWYQQSLDQGLQFLIQYYNGEERAKGNILERFSAQQFPDLHSELNLSSLELGDSALYFCASTLAGRGNTGELFFGEGSRLTVL.

This chain links TRBV28 with TRBJ2-7, with 7 bases identical to TRBD1. After removal of 3 bases from V and 2 bases from J, the junction contained 4 bases not matched to a gene. CDR3 length: 14 amino acids. Germline V gene lookup returns CDR1 MDHEN and CDR2 SYDVKM. The CDR3 bases are TGTGCCAGCAGTTTGACAGGGAAGACCTACGAGCAGTACTTC. It yields the protein CASSLTGKTYEQYF.

The CDR3 nucleotides read TGTGCCTGGAGTAAAAGGGTGGCATTTAACTATGGCTACACCTTC. It is translated as CAWSKRVAFNYGYTF. This rearrangement joins TRBV30 to TRBJ1-2; D is undetermined. Trimming stripped 2 bases from V and 1 base from J, with 14 bases between. The CDR3 is 15 amino acids. Germline CDR1 GTSNPN, CDR2 SVGIG (reference sequence).

V usage is TRBV5-1 and J usage is TRBJ1-2; 8 positions match TRBD1. From germline, CDR1 is SGHRS and CDR2 YFSETQ. The J segment lost 8 bases and the V segment lost 5 bases, leaving 11 bases of the junction unmatched. The CDR3 is 14 residues long. The CDR3 is CASSHVGQGGGYTF. CDR3 bases: TGCGCCAGCAGTCATGTCGGACAGGGTGGGGGCTACACCTTC.

The chain couples TRBV15 to TRBJ2-7; D may be TRBD1 or TRBD2 (5 bases each). V lost 7 bases and J lost 6, with 19 bases in between. This CDR3 region has 14 residues. CDR1 and CDR2 (germline): LNHNV, YYDKDF (reference sequence). The CDR3 DNA reads as TGTGCCACCACTAAACGGGACGGCTGGACCGAGCAGTACTTC. Its translation: CATTKRDGWTEQYF.

The J gene is TRBJ2-5, the V gene TRBV5-5, with 7 bases lining up with TRBD2. This CDR3 has 15 residues. The J segment lost 5 bases and the V segment lost 4 bases, leaving 11 bases of the junction unmatched. Germline V gives CDR1 SGHKS, CDR2 YYEKEE (reference sequence). In DNA form, the CDR3 reads TGTGCCAGCAGCCACCCGGCGGGGGATTGGGAGACCCAGTACTTC. Translated, it gives CASSHPAGDWETQYF.

For this clone: A junction end diverges from the germline sequence, so it may reflect a read error. The CDR3 DNA reads TGTGCCAGCAGGGGACTAGCGGTGATCTTC. This encodes CASRGLAVIF. This rearrangement joins TRBV2 to TRBJ2-7, with 11 bases that match TRBD2. This CDR3 is built from 10 residues. From germline, CDR1 is SNHLY and CDR2 FYNNEI. Full variable domain (rest looked up from reference TRBV2 and TRBJ2-7): EPEVTQTPSHQVTQMGQEVILRCVPISNHLYFYWYRQILGQKVEFLVSFYNNEISEKSEIFDDQFSVERPDGSNFTLKIRSTKLEDSAMYFCASRGLAVIFGPGTRLTVT.

This chain joins TRBV15 and TRBJ1-1; possibly TRBD1 for D (5 bases). Germline lookup yields CDR1 LNHNV and CDR2 YYDKDF (reference sequence). V was trimmed by 9 bases and J by 0 bases, leaving 14 bases between them. The CDR3 runs to 14 residues. The CDR3, as DNA: TGTGCCACGGGCCCGGGACGGATGAACACTGAAGCTTTCTTT. Translating gives CATGPGRMNTEAFF. The whole variable domain, filled in from reference TRBV15 and TRBJ1-1, reads DAMVIQNPRYQVTQFGKPVTLSCSQTLNHNVMYWYQQKSSQAPKLLFHYYDKDFNNEADTPDNFQSRRPNTSFCFLDIRSPGLGDTAMYLCATGPGRMNTEAFFGQGTRLTVV.

The chain carries TRBV25-1 and TRBJ2-7; D might be TRBD1 or TRBD2, each matching 5 bases. Looked up from germline, CDR1 is MGHDK and CDR2 is SYGVNS. Between the trimmed V and J ends, which lost 3 bases and 7 bases, there was a span of 13 bases. CDR3 length: 13 residues. CDR3 in amino acids: CASSDEGSLEQYF. CDR3 DNA: TGTGCCAGCAGTGATGAGGGGTCATTAGAGCAGTACTTC.

In this sample, this clone turned up once. The chain recombines TRBV28 with TRBJ2-5, with a tentative D call TRBD2 (5 bases). Germline V gives CDR1 MDHEN, CDR2 SYDVKM. Trimming took 2 bases from V and 3 from J, leaving 16 bases between them. The CDR3 consists of 16 residues. CDR3 protein: CASSLRLTAPKETQYF. CDR3 sequence (DNA): TGTGCCAGCAGTTTACGACTAACGGCTCCCAAAGAGACCCAGTACTTC. Based on the CDR3 plus reference TRBV28 and TRBJ2-5, the full variable domain is DVKVTQSSRYLVKRTGEKVFLECVQDMDHENMFWYRQDPGLGLRLIYFSYDVKMKEKGDIPEGYSVSREKKERFSLILESASTNQTSMYLCASSLRLTAPKETQYFGPGTRLLVL.

The chain links TRBV15 to TRBJ2-5; weak D call: TRBD1 (10 bases). Germline CDR1 reads LNHNV; CDR2 reads YYDKDF (reference sequence). V gave up 3 bases and J gave up 5 bases, with 31 bases separating them. CDR3 length: 20 amino acids. The CDR3 nucleotides read TGTGCCACCAGCAGGACAGGGGGCGGACTAGCGTCCCGGAAGCAGGAGACCCAGTACTTC. Protein product: CATSRTGGGLASRKQETQYF. Filled out from reference TRBV15 and TRBJ2-5, the complete variable domain reads DAMVIQNPRYQVTQFGKPVTLSCSQTLNHNVMYWYQQKSSQAPKLLFHYYDKDFNNEADTPDNFQSRRPNTSFCFLDIRSPGLGDTAMYLCATSRTGGGLASRKQETQYFGPGTRLLVL.

CDR3 residues: CASSTNTDTQYF. As DNA, the CDR3 is TGTGCCAGCAGCACGAACACAGATACGCAGTATTTT. The chain has TRBV9 and TRBJ2-3; D is undetermined. The V gene lost 4 bases and the J gene lost 2 bases, with 5 bases spanning the gap. The length of the CDR3 is 12 residues. Germline V lookup: CDR1 SGDLS, CDR2 YYNGEE.

The count of this clone is one. The CDR3 coding sequence is TGTGCCAGTAGTATCTCCCTGACAGGGGTCTACGAGCAGTACTTC. This gives the protein CASSISLTGVYEQYF. V is TRBV19 and J is TRBJ2-7, with TRBD1 matching 8 bases. CDR1 is LNHDA and CDR2 is SQIVND in the germline V gene (reference sequence). J lost 3 bases, V lost 3 bases, and 7 bases had no gene match. The CDR3 has 15 amino acids.